A single sample gave rise to the 25 T cell receptor beta chains below, sequenced in a study of response to subunit inactivated influenza vaccine. TCRdb reanalysed the RT-PCR reads using MiXCR and keeps one entry per CDR3 protein. The sample shows 150,000 or so distinct CDR3 sequences, about 10% of them seen only once. The sequenced sample was CD8+ T cells sorted from PBMCs, obtained roughly 24 months after vaccination. These receptors were obtained from a man aged 50 to 69 who received an inactivated influenza vaccine.

The chain has TRBV7-9 and TRBJ1-1; D not resolved. The germline V gene encodes CDR1 SEHNR and CDR2 FQNEAQ (reference sequence). The CDR3 loop spans 12 amino acids. The V end lost 0 bases, the J end lost 7 bases, and 6 bases lay between the germline ends. The CDR3: CASSLAQLEAFF. CDR3 bases: TGTGCCAGCAGCTTAGCCCAGCTTGAAGCTTTCTTT.

This clonotype showed up just a few times. The V call is TRBV27, the J call TRBJ1-2; D not certain. Trimming took 1 base from V and 3 from J, leaving 6 bases between them. In germline, CDR1 is MNHEY, CDR2 SMNVEV (reference sequence). The CDR3 runs 13 residues. The CDR3 coding sequence is TGTGCCAGCAGTTTATGGGCGGACTATGGCTACACCTTC. Amino acid sequence: CASSLWADYGYTF.

This clonotype has a count of ten or more. The CDR3 DNA reads as TGTGCCAGCAGCTCGCAAGAGACCCAGTACTTC. Translation: CASSSQETQYF. The J gene is TRBJ2-5, the V gene TRBV11-2; no definite D call. The germline V and J ends were trimmed by 4 bases and 2 bases, with 2 bases remaining between them. CDR1 and CDR2 from the germline V gene are SGHAT and FQNNGV. CDR3 size: 11 residues.

This clonotype has just a few counts. The chain combines TRBV11-2 with TRBJ2-2; 10 bases agree with TRBD2. Germline V gene lookup returns CDR1 SGHAT and CDR2 FQNNGV. J was trimmed by 6 bases and V by 5 bases; bases with no gene match: 9. The CDR3 covers 16 residues. CDR3 bases: TGTGCCAGCAGCCCCGTTGCAGCGGGAGGGCCCGGGGAGCTGTTTTTT. It translates to CASSPVAAGGPGELFF.

This clonotype was counted at least ten times. The V gene is TRBV28, the J gene TRBJ2-3; 8 nucleotides match TRBD2. Germline V CDR1 and CDR2: MDHEN, SYDVKM. Trimming removed 6 bases from V and 3 bases from J; junction bases left unmatched: 11. This CDR3 is 16 amino acids long. CDR3 DNA sequence: TGTGCCAGCAGCTATTGGACTAGCCTCAAAACAGATACGCAGTATTTT. This sequence encodes CASSYWTSLKTDTQYF.

This clonotype appeared a few times. The V call is TRBV21-1, the J call TRBJ2-4. TRBV21-1 is a listed pseudogene. This CDR3 has 17 amino acids. CDR3 DNA sequence: TGTGCCAGCAGCGACAAGAGACGGAGACTAGCCAAAAACATTCAGTACTTC. Translated, it gives CASSDKRRRLAKNIQYF.

V usage is TRBV20-1 and J usage is TRBJ2-7, with 7 nucleotides matching TRBD1. Germline V gives CDR1 DFQATT, CDR2 SNEGSKA (reference sequence). V was pared by 7 bases and J by 5 bases, with 5 bases of the junction left unmatched. The CDR3 loop spans 11 amino acids. CDR3 nucleotides: TGCAGTGTTTACAGGGGTGACGAGCAGTACTTC. Amino acid sequence: CSVYRGDEQYF.

This clonotype came up once. With a much larger clone just one base away, this may be a read error. The V and J genes are TRBV3-1 and TRBJ2-1; 7 bases map to TRBD1. The V segment lost 3 bases and the J segment 1 base; nucleotides outside the gene matches: 3. The CDR3 extends over 15 amino acids. CDR1 is LGHDT, CDR2 YNNKEL, per germline (reference sequence). As DNA, the CDR3 is TGTGCCAGCAGCCATCAGGACAGGTCCTACAATGAGCAGTTCTTC. This sequence encodes CASSHQDRSYNEQFF.

The rearrangement links TRBV7-2 to TRBJ2-7; D ambiguous. CDR3 length equals 14 residues. Trimming stripped 5 bases from V and 2 bases from J, with 13 bases between. Germline-derived CDR1 and CDR2 are SGHTA and FQGNSA. The CDR3 spells CASSTLMWAYEQYF. The CDR3 DNA is TGTGCCAGCAGCACCTTAATGTGGGCCTACGAGCAGTACTTC.

This clonotype was seen just once. The gene calls are TRBV12-3 or TRBV12-4 and TRBJ1-5; D perhaps matches TRBD1 (6 bases). Trimming removed 6 bases at V and 6 bases at J, with 18 bases between. The CDR3 loop spans 15 amino acids. In DNA form, the CDR3 reads TGTGCCAGCAGGTTCACACAGGGTTCCCTTCAGCCCCAGCATTTT. Residues: CASRFTQGSLQPQHF.

The rearrangement joins TRBV9 to TRBJ2-1; 9 bases are shared with TRBD2. The junction had 7 bases not matched to a gene; V was cut back by 0 bases and J by 0 bases. Looked up from germline, CDR1 is SGDLS and CDR2 is YYNGEE. The CDR3 spans 18 residues. The chain's CDR3 is CASSVGGLAASSYNEQFF. CDR3 DNA: TGTGCCAGCAGCGTAGGGGGACTAGCCGCAAGCTCCTACAATGAGCAGTTCTTC. Filled out from reference TRBV9 and TRBJ2-1, the complete variable domain reads DSGVTQTPKHLITATGQRVTLRCSPRSGDLSVYWYQQSLDQGLQFLIQYYNGEERAKGNILERFSAQQFPDLHSELNLSSLELGDSALYFCASSVGGLAASSYNEQFFGPGTRLTVL.

This clonotype was recorded many times. The rearrangement uses TRBV12-3 or TRBV12-4 and TRBJ2-5; 7 bases map to TRBD1. V was clipped by 5 bases and J by 3 bases; unmatched bases: 6. This CDR3 spans 14 amino acids. The DNA of the CDR3 is TGTGCCAGCAGTCCGACAGGGTTAGAAGAGACCCAGTACTTC. Translated, it gives CASSPTGLEETQYF.

The chain uses TRBV9 and TRBJ2-1; TRBD2 is a possible D gene (6 bases). Germline V gene data show CDR1 as SGDLS and CDR2 as YYNGEE. This CDR3 has 15 amino acids. Trimming removed 2 bases from V and 3 bases from J, with 12 bases in between. The CDR3 here is CASSVGGSNYNEQFF. CDR3 nucleotides: TGTGCCAGCAGCGTTGGGGGGAGTAACTACAATGAGCAGTTCTTC.

This chain connects TRBV24-1 to TRBJ2-3; TRBD1 is a possible D gene (5 bases). Germline values: CDR1 KGHDR, CDR2 SFDVKD. This CDR3 region has 17 residues. Trimming took off 1 base at V and 0 bases at J, with 13 bases between the two ends. CDR3 DNA sequence: TGTGCCACCAGTGATTTCAGGGCTGGTAGGAGCACAGATACGCAGTATTTT. Protein sequence: CATSDFRAGRSTDTQYF.

This chain uses TRBV7-9 with TRBJ1-4, with no clear D. The CDR3 is 16 amino acids. CDR1 is SEHNR, CDR2 FQNEAQ, per germline (reference sequence). Trimming pared 0 bases from V and 4 bases from J, leaving 12 bases between. CDR3 region: CASSLARHGLNEKLFF. The DNA for the CDR3 is TGTGCCAGCAGCTTAGCGCGCCACGGTCTTAATGAAAAACTGTTTTTT.

The rearrangement uses TRBV6-2 or TRBV6-3 and TRBJ2-1; D not resolved. Between the trimmed V and J ends, which lost 2 bases and 5 bases, there was a span of 19 bases. CDR3 length: 17 residues. Germline CDR1 is MNHEY and CDR2 is SVGEGT. The CDR3 DNA sequence: TGTGCCAGCAGTTACGCCGGTCTCCAAGTGTCTCACAATGAGCAGTTCTTC. It is translated as CASSYAGLQVSHNEQFF.

This clonotype was seen a handful of times. This chain joins TRBV6-5 and TRBJ2-5; D uncertain. CDR3 length: 12 amino acids. V was clipped by 2 bases and J by 2 bases, with 3 bases between them. CDR1 is MNHEY, CDR2 SVGAGI, per germline. The CDR3 coding sequence is TGTGCCAGCAGTTACGGTCAAGAGACCCAGTACTTC. This encodes CASSYGQETQYF.

The chain is built from TRBV7-8 and TRBJ1-1; D remains ambiguous. The V gene's germline CDR1 is SGHVS and CDR2 FQNEAQ. V lost 6 bases and J 4 bases, leaving 12 bases between the germline ends. This CDR3 comprises 13 residues. The CDR3 sequence: CASRKTPGTEAFF. In DNA form, the CDR3 reads TGTGCCAGCAGAAAGACCCCCGGCACTGAAGCTTTCTTT.

This clonotype has ten or more counts. This chain links TRBV20-1 with TRBJ2-1; 9 positions agree with TRBD2. The CDR3 totals 16 residues. Germline V gene data show CDR1 as DFQATT and CDR2 as SNEGSKA (reference sequence). J was trimmed by 0 bases and V by 0 bases; bases with no gene match: 3. The CDR3 spells CSAREVAGDSYNEQFF. CDR3 in DNA: TGCAGTGCTAGAGAAGTAGCGGGAGACTCCTACAATGAGCAGTTCTTC.

In its sample, this clonotype was seen many times. The CDR3: CASSLGGDANEQFF. CDR3 nucleotides: TGTGCCAGCAGTTTAGGAGGGGACGCCAATGAGCAGTTCTTC. The chain carries TRBV12-3 or TRBV12-4 and TRBJ2-1; perhaps D is TRBD1 or TRBD2 (5 bases each). Deletions cut 1 base from V and 6 bases from J, with 10 bases between. The CDR3 consists of 14 residues.

This clonotype was seen a handful of times. The chain links TRBV29-1 to TRBJ2-7; 8 bases fit TRBD1. This CDR3 region has 14 residues. After removal of 2 bases from V and 3 bases from J, the junction contained 6 bases not matched to a gene. Germline V gene data show CDR1 as SQVTM and CDR2 as ANQGSEA. The CDR3 sequence: CSVEHGQGLYEQYF. CDR3 sequence (DNA): TGCAGCGTTGAACACGGACAGGGCCTCTACGAGCAGTACTTC.

Ten or more counts support this clonotype. The chain recombines TRBV4-3 with TRBJ2-3; no clear D gene. The germline CDR1 and CDR2 sequences are LGHNA and YSLEER. Trimming shortened V by 1 base and J by 1 base, and 6 bases separated the two germline ends. This CDR3 has 14 amino acids. DNA for the CDR3: TGCGCCAGCAGCCAAGGTGGGGGCACAGATACGCAGTATTTT. It yields the protein CASSQGGGTDTQYF.

This clonotype was seen many times. The gene calls are TRBV28 and TRBJ2-7, with TRBD1 matching over 7 bases. V lost 5 bases, J lost 4 bases, and 8 bases stayed unmatched. This CDR3 is 14 amino acids long. Germline CDR1 reads MDHEN; CDR2 reads SYDVKM. The CDR3 nucleotides read TGTGCCAGCAGTCCTATGACAGGGAGTTACGAGCAGTACTTC. Amino acid sequence: CASSPMTGSYEQYF. The whole variable domain, remainder taken from reference TRBV28 and TRBJ2-7, is DVKVTQSSRYLVKRTGEKVFLECVQDMDHENMFWYRQDPGLGLRLIYFSYDVKMKEKGDIPEGYSVSREKKERFSLILESASTNQTSMYLCASSPMTGSYEQYFGPGTRLTVT.

This clonotype has a handful of counts. This rearrangement joins TRBV9 to TRBJ2-2; a possible D gene is TRBD2 (6 bases). Looked up from germline, CDR1 is SGDLS and CDR2 is YYNGEE. V was pared by 0 bases and J by 7 bases, with 7 bases between. The CDR3 consists of 13 residues. CDR3 nucleotides: TGTGCCAGCAGCGTAGGGGGGGTCGGGGAGCTGTTTTTT. The encoded protein is CASSVGGVGELFF.

This clonotype was seen a handful of times. The chain is built from TRBV6-1 and TRBJ1-1; no firm D call. This CDR3 region has 14 residues. Germline CDR1 MNHNS, CDR2 SASEGT. The V and J ends lost 6 bases and 2 bases respectively, with 13 bases between them. CDR3 DNA sequence: TGTGCCAGCAGCAGAACAGACCCCAACACTGAAGCTTTCTTT. Protein product: CASSRTDPNTEAFF.